Listed here are 15 T cell receptor beta chains from one sample, sequenced in a study of T cell repertoires in cytomegalovirus infection. TCRdb re-called the reads through MiXCR, storing one row per CDR3 protein. The profile shows around 170,000 distinct CDR3 sequences, roughly 17% of them singletons. The sequencing sample was made of CD8+ T cells from PBMCs. The source is a human donor in good health (CMV status not recorded). Some clones in this sample may be carry-over from other donors' samples.

The chain is built from TRBV6-1 and TRBJ2-7, with 7 bases identical to TRBD1. The length of the CDR3 is 13 residues. The V and J ends lost 7 bases and 4 bases, in that order; junction bases with no gene match: 7. Germline V lookup: CDR1 MNHNS, CDR2 SASEGT. CDR3 sequence: CASNLGQAYEQYF. CDR3 in DNA: TGTGCCAGCAACCTTGGACAGGCATACGAGCAGTACTTC.

J is TRBJ2-7 and V is TRBV7-6; D remains unclear. V lost 5 bases and J lost 2, with 10 bases in between. CDR3 length: 13 residues. Germline V gives CDR1 SGHVS, CDR2 FNYEAQ. The CDR3 protein is CASSEKGPYEQYF. CDR3 in DNA: TGTGCCAGCAGCGAAAAAGGTCCCTACGAGCAGTACTTC.

This clonotype came up a few times. The V gene is TRBV7-2, the J gene TRBJ1-5; TRBD1 might be the D (6 bases). The CDR3 totals 18 residues. Trimming removed 0 bases from V and 5 bases from J, with 20 bases in between. CDR1 is SGHTA, CDR2 FQGNSA, per germline. This chain's CDR3 is CASSLAGGPSVTDQPQHF. The CDR3 nucleotides read TGTGCCAGCAGCTTAGCCGGGGGCCCATCAGTCACCGATCAGCCCCAGCATTTT.

This clonotype was recorded a few times. This chain connects TRBV20-1 to TRBJ1-5, with a weak D call TRBD1 (5 bases). V lost 3 bases to trimming and J lost 7 bases, with 13 bases between them. The germline gives CDR1 DFQATT, CDR2 SNEGSKA (reference sequence). The CDR3 runs to 13 residues. The DNA for the CDR3 is TGCAGTGCTAGGGAAGGGGCATACCAGCCCCAGCATTTT. As protein: CSAREGAYQPQHF.

The table lists this clonotype with a few counts. V gene TRBV7-3 combines with J gene TRBJ2-3; the D is unclear. The CDR3 consists of 13 residues. V dropped 5 bases and J dropped 2 bases, with 8 bases sitting between them. The germline gives CDR1 SGHTA, CDR2 FQGTGA. The CDR3: CASSPRPTDTQYF. Written as DNA, the CDR3 is TGTGCCAGCAGCCCCCGGCCCACAGATACGCAGTATTTT.

This clonotype was counted only a few times. V usage is TRBV12-3 or TRBV12-4 and J usage is TRBJ2-1; D is perhaps TRBD1 or TRBD2 (5 bases each). The CDR3 totals 14 residues. Trimming took 6 bases from V and 8 from J, leaving 17 bases between them. The CDR3 DNA is TGTGCCAGCAGCCCCAGGGAGTCGGAAGATGAGCAGTTCTTC. Translating gives CASSPRESEDEQFF.

A few counts support this clonotype. The V and J genes are TRBV6-2 or TRBV6-3 and TRBJ1-1; D is unresolved. Germline-derived CDR1 and CDR2 are MNHEY and SVGEGT. The CDR3 consists of 14 residues. Trimming took 4 bases from V and 3 from J, leaving 12 bases between them. CDR3 DNA sequence: TGTGCCAGCAGTTTCCCGGGAACCCACACTGAAGCTTTCTTT. It codes for CASSFPGTHTEAFF.

The genes are TRBV7-3 and TRBJ2-7; either TRBD1 or TRBD2 may supply D (6 bases each). The CDR3 covers 13 residues. In germline, CDR1 is SGHTA, CDR2 FQGTGA. The V and J ends lost 1 base and 7 bases respectively, with 11 bases between them. The chain's CDR3 is CASSLKGGREQYF. In DNA, the CDR3 is TGTGCCAGCAGCTTAAAGGGGGGCCGGGAGCAGTACTTC.

CDR3 sequence: CASSWTSGLVPYEQYF. CDR3 sequence (DNA): TGTGCCAGCAGCTGGACCTCGGGACTAGTACCCTACGAGCAGTACTTC. The chain joins TRBV7-9 to TRBJ2-7; TRBD2 matches 8 bases. This CDR3 contains 16 residues. J was trimmed by 2 bases and V by 4 bases; bases with no gene match: 10. The germline gives CDR1 SEHNR, CDR2 FQNEAQ (reference sequence).

This clonotype was observed a handful of times. This chain links TRBV6-6 with TRBJ2-1; D may be TRBD1 (5 bases). CDR1 and CDR2 from the germline V gene are MNHNY and SVGAGI (reference sequence). This CDR3 is built from 14 residues. Trimming cost V 2 bases and J 6 bases, with 11 bases left between them. Here the CDR3 reads CASSYASRGNEQFF. The CDR3 nucleotides read TGTGCCAGCAGTTACGCTAGTAGGGGCAATGAGCAGTTCTTC.

The chain combines TRBV25-1 with TRBJ2-4; 12 bases agree with TRBD1. Trimming at V came to 4 bases and at J to 0 bases, leaving 7 bases not matched to a gene. Germline lookup yields CDR1 MGHDK and CDR2 SYGVNS. The CDR3 loop spans 18 amino acids. The CDR3 DNA sequence: TGTGCCAGCAGTGGTGGGACAGGGGGCGGAAAAGCCAAAAACATTCAGTACTTC. Protein product: CASSGGTGGGKAKNIQYF.

The gene calls are TRBV7-9 and TRBJ1-2, with D hard to call. V was trimmed by 1 base and J by 8 bases, leaving 17 bases between them. The V gene's germline CDR1 is SEHNR and CDR2 FQNEAQ (reference sequence). The CDR3 extends over 15 amino acids. CDR3 DNA: TGTGCCAGCAGCTTAGAGGGAGGGCTCCTCGGAGGCTACACCTTC. The encoded protein is CASSLEGGLLGGYTF.

This clonotype was counted between two and nine times. The junction and the germline gene differ at one end; a read error may be behind it. V gene TRBV6-5 combines with J gene TRBJ2-2; 10 nucleotides align to TRBD2. This CDR3 region has 18 residues. Germline-derived CDR1 and CDR2 are MNHEY and SVGAGI. The CDR3 DNA reads as TGTGCCCGCAGTTACTCGGCGGCTAGCGGGAGGAACACCGGGGAGCTGTTTTTT. Residues: CARSYSAASGRNTGELFF.

The chain carries TRBV14 and TRBJ2-1, with 9 positions matching TRBD2. The germline V gene encodes CDR1 SGHDN and CDR2 FVKESK. After removal of 0 bases from V and 3 bases from J, the junction contained 12 bases not matched to a gene. The CDR3 length is 19 residues. CDR3 DNA sequence: TGTGCCAGCAGCCAAGATGGGCGGGGGGGCATCTTTTACTACAATGAGCAGTTCTTC. It translates to CASSQDGRGGIFYYNEQFF.

The V call is TRBV7-3, the J call TRBJ2-7; a weak D match, TRBD2 (7 bases). The CDR3 is made up of 14 amino acids. Germline V gives CDR1 SGHTA, CDR2 FQGTGA. V was cut by 5 bases and J by 4 bases, with 15 bases left in between. CDR3 bases: TGTGCCAGCAGCCCCTGGGGAGGGGGATACGAGCAGTACTTC. Amino acids: CASSPWGGGYEQYF.